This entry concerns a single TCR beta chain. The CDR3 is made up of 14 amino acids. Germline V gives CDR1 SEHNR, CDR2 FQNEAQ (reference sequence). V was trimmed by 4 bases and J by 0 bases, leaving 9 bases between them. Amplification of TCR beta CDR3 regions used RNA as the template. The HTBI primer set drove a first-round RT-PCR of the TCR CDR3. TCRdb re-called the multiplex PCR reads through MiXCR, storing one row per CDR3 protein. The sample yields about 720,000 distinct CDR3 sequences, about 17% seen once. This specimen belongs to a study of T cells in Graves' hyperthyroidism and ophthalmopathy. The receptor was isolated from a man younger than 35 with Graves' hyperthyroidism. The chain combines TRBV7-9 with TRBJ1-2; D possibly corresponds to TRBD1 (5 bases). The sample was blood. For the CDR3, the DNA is TGTGCCAGCAGCTCCCGAGGGGCTAACTATGGCTACACCTTC. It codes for CASSSRGANYGYTF.